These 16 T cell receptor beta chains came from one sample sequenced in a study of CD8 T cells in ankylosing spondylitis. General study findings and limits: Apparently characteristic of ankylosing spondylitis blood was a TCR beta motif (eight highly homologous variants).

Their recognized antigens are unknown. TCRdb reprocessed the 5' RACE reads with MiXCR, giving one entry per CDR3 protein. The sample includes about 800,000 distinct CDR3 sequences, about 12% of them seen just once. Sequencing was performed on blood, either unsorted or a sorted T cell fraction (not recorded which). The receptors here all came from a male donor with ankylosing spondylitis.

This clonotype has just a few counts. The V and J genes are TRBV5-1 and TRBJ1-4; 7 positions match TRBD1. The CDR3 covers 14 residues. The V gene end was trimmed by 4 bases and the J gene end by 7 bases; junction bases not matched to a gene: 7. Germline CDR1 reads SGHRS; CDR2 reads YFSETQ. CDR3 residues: CASSTGQPSEKLFF. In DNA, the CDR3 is TGCGCCAGCAGCACGGGACAGCCCTCTGAAAAACTGTTTTTT.

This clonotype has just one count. The CDR3 DNA reads as TGCAGTGCCTCCCGGGGCCCCCCCTACAATGAGCAGTTCTTC. Protein sequence: CSASRGPPYNEQFF. The chain employs TRBV20-1 and TRBJ2-1; D possibly matches TRBD1 or TRBD2 (5 bases each). The V gene's germline CDR1 is DFQATT and CDR2 SNEGSKA (reference sequence). The ends were cut back, 6 bases at V and 2 bases at J, with 14 bases in the middle. The CDR3 runs 14 residues.

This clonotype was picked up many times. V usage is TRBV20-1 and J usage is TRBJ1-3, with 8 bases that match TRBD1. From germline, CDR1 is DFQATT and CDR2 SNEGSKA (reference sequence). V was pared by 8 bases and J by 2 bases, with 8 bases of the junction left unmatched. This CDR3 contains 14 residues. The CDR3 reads CSIRGQGPGNTIYF. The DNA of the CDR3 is TGCAGTATTAGAGGACAGGGTCCTGGAAACACCATATATTTT.

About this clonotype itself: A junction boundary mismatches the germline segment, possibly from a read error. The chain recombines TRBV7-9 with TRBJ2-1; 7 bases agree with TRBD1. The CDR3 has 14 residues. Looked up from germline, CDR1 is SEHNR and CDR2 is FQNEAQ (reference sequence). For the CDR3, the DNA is TGTACCAGCAGCTCGGGACAGAACTACAATGAGCAGTTCTTC. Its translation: CTSSSGQNYNEQFF.

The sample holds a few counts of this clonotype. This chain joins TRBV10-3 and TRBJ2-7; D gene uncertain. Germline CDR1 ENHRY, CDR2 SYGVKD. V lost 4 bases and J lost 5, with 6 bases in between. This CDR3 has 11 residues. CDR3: CAISVGNEQYF. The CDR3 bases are TGTGCCATCAGTGTGGGGAACGAGCAGTACTTC.

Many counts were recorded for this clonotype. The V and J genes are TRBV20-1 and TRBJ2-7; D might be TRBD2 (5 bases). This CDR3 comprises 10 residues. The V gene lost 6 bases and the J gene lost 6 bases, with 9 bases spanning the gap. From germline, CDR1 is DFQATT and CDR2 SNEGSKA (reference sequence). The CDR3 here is CSADRGEQYF. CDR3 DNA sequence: TGCAGTGCGGACCGGGGCGAGCAGTACTTC.

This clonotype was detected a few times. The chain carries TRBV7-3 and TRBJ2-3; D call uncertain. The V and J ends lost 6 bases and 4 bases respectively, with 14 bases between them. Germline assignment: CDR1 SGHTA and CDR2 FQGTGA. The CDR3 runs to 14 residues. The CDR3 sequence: CASSLETWADTQYF. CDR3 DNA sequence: TGTGCCAGCAGTCTCGAGACATGGGCAGATACGCAGTATTTT.

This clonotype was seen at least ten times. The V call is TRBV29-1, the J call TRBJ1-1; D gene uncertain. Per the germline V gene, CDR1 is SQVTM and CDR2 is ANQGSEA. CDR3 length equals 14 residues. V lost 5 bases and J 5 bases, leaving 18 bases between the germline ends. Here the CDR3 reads CSVTQGPGGTEAFF. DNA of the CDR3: TGCAGCGTTACTCAAGGTCCCGGAGGTACTGAAGCTTTCTTT.

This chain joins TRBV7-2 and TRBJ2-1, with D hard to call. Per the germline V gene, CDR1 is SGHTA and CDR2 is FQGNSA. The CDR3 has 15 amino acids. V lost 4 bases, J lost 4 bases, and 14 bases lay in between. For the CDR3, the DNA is TGTGCCAGCAGCTCCTACTCTGGGGTATACAATGAGCAGTTCTTC. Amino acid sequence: CASSSYSGVYNEQFF. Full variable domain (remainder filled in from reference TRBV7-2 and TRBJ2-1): GAGVSQSPSNKVTEKGKDVELRCDPISGHTALYWYRQSLGQGLEFLIYFQGNSAPDKSGLPSDRFSAERTGGSVSTLTIQRTQQEDSAVYLCASSSYSGVYNEQFFGPGTRLTVL.

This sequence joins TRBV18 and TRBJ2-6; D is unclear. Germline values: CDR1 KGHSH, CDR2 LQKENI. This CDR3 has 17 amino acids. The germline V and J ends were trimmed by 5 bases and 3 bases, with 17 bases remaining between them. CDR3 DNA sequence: TGTGCCAGCTCAACCGGACCGGTATCTGTTGGGGCCAACGTCCTGACTTTC. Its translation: CASSTGPVSVGANVLTF. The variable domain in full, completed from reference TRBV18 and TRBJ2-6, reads NAGVMQNPRHLVRRRGQEARLRCSPMKGHSHVYWYRQLPEEGLKFMVYLQKENIIDESGMPKERFSAEFPKEGPSILRIQQVVRGDSAAYFCASSTGPVSVGANVLTFGAGSRLTVL.

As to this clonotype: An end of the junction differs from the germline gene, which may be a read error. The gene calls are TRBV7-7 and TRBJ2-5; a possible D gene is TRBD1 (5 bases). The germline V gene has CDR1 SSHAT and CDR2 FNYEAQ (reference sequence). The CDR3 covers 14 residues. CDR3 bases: TGTGCTAGCAGCTTATCAGGGAATGAAGAGACCCAGTACTTC. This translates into CASSLSGNEETQYF.

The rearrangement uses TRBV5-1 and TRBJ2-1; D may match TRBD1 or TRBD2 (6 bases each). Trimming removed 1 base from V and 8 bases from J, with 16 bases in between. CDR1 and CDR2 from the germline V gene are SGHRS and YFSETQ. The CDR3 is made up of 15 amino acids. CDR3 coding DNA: TGCGCCAGCAGCTTGCCGAGGGGGGCGGACGATGAGCAGTTCTTC. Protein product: CASSLPRGADDEQFF.

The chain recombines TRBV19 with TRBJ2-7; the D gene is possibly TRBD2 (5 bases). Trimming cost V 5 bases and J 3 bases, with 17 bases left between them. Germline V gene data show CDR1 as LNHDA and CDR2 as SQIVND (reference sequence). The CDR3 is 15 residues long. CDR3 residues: CASSPQAIGLYEQYF. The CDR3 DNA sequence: TGTGCCAGTAGTCCTCAAGCGATAGGACTCTACGAGCAGTACTTC.

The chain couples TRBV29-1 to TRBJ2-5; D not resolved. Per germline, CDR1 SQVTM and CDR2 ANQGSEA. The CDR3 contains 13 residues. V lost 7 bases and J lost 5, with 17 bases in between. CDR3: CSANRMLLETQYF. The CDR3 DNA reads TGCAGCGCAAATAGGATGCTCCTGGAGACCCAGTACTTC. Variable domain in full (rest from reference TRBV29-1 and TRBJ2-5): SAVISQKPSRDICQRGTSLTIQCQVDSQVTMMFWYRQQPGQSLTLIATANQGSEATYESGFVIDKFPISRPNLTFSTLTVSNMSPEDSSIYLCSANRMLLETQYFGPGTRLLVL.

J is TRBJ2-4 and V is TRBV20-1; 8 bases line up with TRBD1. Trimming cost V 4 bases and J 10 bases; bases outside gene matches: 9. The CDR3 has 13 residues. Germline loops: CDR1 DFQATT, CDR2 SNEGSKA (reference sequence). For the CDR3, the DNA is TGCAGTGCTACCCTAGGACAGGGTGGGATTCAGTACTTC. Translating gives CSATLGQGGIQYF.

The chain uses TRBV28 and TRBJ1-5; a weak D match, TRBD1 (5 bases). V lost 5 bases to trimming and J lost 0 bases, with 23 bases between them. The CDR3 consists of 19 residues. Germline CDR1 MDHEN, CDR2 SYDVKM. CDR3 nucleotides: TGTGCCAGCAGTCCCATTGGGGCAGGGAGTAAGTATAGCAATCAGCCCCAGCATTTT. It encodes CASSPIGAGSKYSNQPQHF.